A single sample gave rise to the 24 T cell receptor beta chains below, sequenced in a study of post-analysis software for immune sequencing data. No cognate antigen is known for these TCRs. Presence of unique molecular identifiers characterized the TCR beta cDNA libraries. One entry per CDR3 protein, called by TCRdb with MiXCR from the PCR reads. Of more than 450,000 distinct CDR3 sequences detected, around 36% appear once; the ten largest clones hold roughly 6%. Study-level findings and limits: About 5 TRBV segments occurring more often in patients than controls included TRBV5-6, TRBV5-1 and TRBV20-1.

Input material: blood. The receptors were gathered from a girl aged 2-17 years with multiple sclerosis.

The V gene is TRBV24-1, the J gene TRBJ2-5, with 13 bases identical to TRBD2. The J segment lost 2 bases and the V segment lost 5 bases, leaving 7 bases of the junction unmatched. Germline CDR1 reads KGHDR; CDR2 reads SFDVKD. This CDR3 region has 17 residues. Written as DNA, the CDR3 is TGTGCCACCAGTGTGGGGACTAGCGGGGCTCGTCAAGAGACCCAGTACTTC. The encoded protein is CATSVGTSGARQETQYF.

The chain uses TRBV6-1 and TRBJ1-2; D is unresolved. V shed 4 bases and J shed 7 bases, with 10 bases lying between them. Germline CDR1 and CDR2: MNHNS and SASEGT. The CDR3 covers 12 residues. The CDR3 loop reads CASSAAARGYTF. The CDR3 DNA reads as TGTGCCAGCAGTGCGGCTGCCCGTGGCTACACCTTC.

The sample holds a few counts of this clonotype. The V call is TRBV10-3, the J call TRBJ1-2, with a possible D match to TRBD1 (5 bases). Trimming took 7 bases from V and 3 from J, leaving 15 bases between them. CDR1 ENHRY and CDR2 SYGVKD come from the germline V gene. CDR3 length: 14 amino acids. The CDR3 loop is CAITGTPRDYGYTF. The CDR3 DNA is TGTGCCATCACCGGGACCCCACGGGACTATGGCTACACCTTC.

The rearrangement links TRBV7-3 to TRBJ2-7; 11 bases match TRBD2. Germline V gene data show CDR1 as SGHTA and CDR2 as FQGTGA. V shed 5 bases, J shed 5 bases, and the junction held 5 bases outside the gene matches. CDR3 length: 14 residues. The CDR3 loop reads CASSATSGGHEQYF. The CDR3 bases are TGTGCCAGCAGCGCTACTAGCGGGGGCCACGAGCAGTACTTC.

About this clonotype itself: At one end, the junction sequence differs from germline, possibly due to a read error. The chain recombines TRBV2 with TRBJ1-2, with 9 bases that match TRBD1. Looked up from germline, CDR1 is SNHLY and CDR2 is FYNNEI. CDR3 length: 15 residues. CDR3 residues: CASSKTGDRAYGYTF. DNA of the CDR3: TGTGCCAGCAGTAAAACGGGGGACAGGGCCTATGGTTACACCTTC.

Here the CDR3 DNA reads TGTGCCAGCAGCTTGGGTTTTAATAGCAATCAGCCCCAGCATTTT. Its translation is CASSLGFNSNQPQHF. The chain has TRBV11-2 and TRBJ1-5; D ambiguous. The CDR3 is made up of 15 amino acids. Trimming shortened V by 3 bases and J by 0 bases, and 9 bases separated the two germline ends. Per the germline V gene, CDR1 is SGHAT and CDR2 is FQNNGV.

V usage is TRBV4-1 and J usage is TRBJ2-2; no reliable D call. Trimming pared 5 bases from V and 7 bases from J, leaving 11 bases between. This CDR3 spans 13 amino acids. Germline CDR1 reads MGHRA; CDR2 reads YSYEKL. This CDR3 is CASSSTRHGELFF. CDR3 nucleotides: TGCGCCAGCAGCTCCACTCGCCACGGGGAGCTGTTTTTT.

The rearrangement joins TRBV5-1 to TRBJ2-2, with TRBD1 as a possible D gene (5 bases). The CDR3 spans 14 residues. Germline CDR1 reads SGHRS; CDR2 reads YFSETQ. V was clipped by 0 bases and J by 7 bases, with 10 bases between them. Here the CDR3 reads CASSLGQGSGELFF. The CDR3 region has the DNA TGCGCCAGCAGCTTGGGCCAGGGTAGCGGGGAGCTGTTTTTT.

This chain links TRBV20-1 with TRBJ1-1; D unclear. CDR3 length: 12 residues. Germline lookup yields CDR1 DFQATT and CDR2 SNEGSKA (reference sequence). V lost 8 bases and J 3 bases, leaving 13 bases between the germline ends. The CDR3 here is CSPRVADTEAFF. The CDR3 region has the DNA TGCAGTCCCCGGGTGGCGGACACTGAAGCTTTCTTT.

A few counts support this clonotype. V and J are TRBV10-3 and TRBJ1-2; D perhaps matches TRBD1 (5 bases). The V end was cut by 0 bases, the J end by 3 bases, with 14 bases between. The CDR3 totals 16 residues. The germline gives CDR1 ENHRY, CDR2 SYGVKD. The chain's CDR3 is CAISESGIQGYYGYTF. CDR3 coding DNA: TGTGCCATCAGTGAGTCTGGAATCCAGGGTTACTATGGCTACACCTTC.

This clonotype appeared a few times. CDR3 sequence reads: CASSQAMGGEGYTF. The CDR3 DNA sequence: TGCGCCAGCAGCCAAGCCATGGGGGGAGAAGGCTACACCTTC. The chain employs TRBV4-1 and TRBJ1-2; a possible D gene is TRBD1 (5 bases). The V end was cut by 1 base, the J end by 8 bases, with 14 bases between. This CDR3 comprises 14 residues. Per germline, CDR1 MGHRA and CDR2 YSYEKL.

This clonotype was seen only a few times. The chain recombines TRBV10-3 with TRBJ1-5; 10 nucleotides align to TRBD1. The CDR3 has 14 residues. After removal of 3 bases from V and 11 bases from J, the junction contained 7 bases not matched to a gene. Germline V gene lookup returns CDR1 ENHRY and CDR2 SYGVKD. The CDR3 DNA reads as TGTGCCATCAGTGATGGGGACAGGGGTATGACCCAGCATTTT. Residues: CAISDGDRGMTQHF.

The chain employs TRBV10-3 and TRBJ2-2, with a weak D call TRBD2 (5 bases). This CDR3 region has 11 residues. Trimming stripped 8 bases from V and 7 bases from J, with 8 bases between. Germline assignment: CDR1 ENHRY and CDR2 SYGVKD. The CDR3 sequence is CAIGGGGELFF. The CDR3 region has the DNA TGTGCCATCGGAGGCGGCGGGGAGCTGTTTTTT.

The rearrangement uses TRBV20-1 and TRBJ2-3; 9 bases match TRBD1. Germline trimming cut 6 bases from V and 5 bases from J; bases unmatched to any gene: 12. The CDR3 runs to 15 residues. Germline V gene data show CDR1 as DFQATT and CDR2 as SNEGSKA (reference sequence). CDR3 sequence: CSAPTGGNVGDTQYF. The CDR3 DNA reads as TGCAGTGCACCGACAGGGGGGAATGTGGGAGATACGCAGTATTTT.

This clonotype was counted between two and nine times. The chain employs TRBV20-1 and TRBJ2-5; TRBD2 agrees at 12 bases. Per germline, CDR1 DFQATT and CDR2 SNEGSKA (reference sequence). The CDR3 spans 19 residues. The ends lost 6 bases at V and 1 base at J; junction bases unmatched: 18. CDR3 nucleotide sequence: TGCAGTGCACTCACCGCCTTGACTAGCGGGGGTGGTCTCCAAGAGACCCAGTACTTC. It yields the protein CSALTALTSGGGLQETQYF.

The chain links TRBV6-4 to TRBJ1-2; D is possibly TRBD1 (5 bases). Trimming removed 4 bases at V and 9 bases at J, with 15 bases between. The CDR3 runs to 13 residues. CDR1 is MRHNA, CDR2 SNTAGT, per germline. CDR3 coding DNA: TGTGCCAGCAGTGTATTGGGGGTTCTGAGCTACACCTTC. Translation gives CASSVLGVLSYTF.

The V and J genes are TRBV12-3 or TRBV12-4 and TRBJ1-2, with a tentative D call TRBD1 (5 bases). V lost 11 bases to trimming and J lost 6 bases, with 19 bases between them. The CDR3 spans 13 residues. The CDR3 loop is CASTGPNLNGYTF. The CDR3 DNA is TGTGCCTCCACGGGGCCCAATCTCAATGGCTACACCTTC.

CDR3 DNA: TGTGCCAGCAGTCTAATCGAGACAGGGCCTGCGGACTATGGCTACACCTTC. Protein: CASSLIETGPADYGYTF. J is TRBJ1-2 and V is TRBV12-3 or TRBV12-4, with 7 bases lining up with TRBD1. The CDR3 covers 17 residues. V shed 5 bases and J 3 bases; nucleotides not matched to a gene: 15.

This rearrangement joins TRBV7-9 to TRBJ1-2; tentatively, D is TRBD1 (6 bases). The V gene's germline CDR1 is SEHNR and CDR2 FQNEAQ (reference sequence). Trimming pared 1 base from V and 8 bases from J, leaving 17 bases between. The CDR3 contains 15 residues. DNA for the CDR3: TGTGCCAGCAGCTTAGACGACATGGGGGGGCGAGGCTACACCTTC. Translation: CASSLDDMGGRGYTF. Variable domain in full (rest from reference TRBV7-9 and TRBJ1-2): DTGVSQNPRHKITKRGQNVTFRCDPISEHNRLYWYRQTLGQGPEFLTYFQNEAQLEKSRLLSDRFSAERPKGSFSTLEIQRTEQGDSAMYLCASSLDDMGGRGYTFGSGTRLTVV.

The V and J genes are TRBV25-1 and TRBJ1-1; the match to TRBD1 covers 8 bases. The CDR3 consists of 20 residues. Germline CDR1 and CDR2: MGHDK and SYGVNS. J gave up 0 bases and V 6 bases, and 21 bases lay outside the gene matches. CDR3 nucleotides: TGTGCCAGCAGAAGGGGTATAGTCGGGACAGGAAAATTCATGAACACTGAAGCTTTCTTT. Its protein product is CASRRGIVGTGKFMNTEAFF.

This clonotype was seen more than once but under ten times. The CDR3 region is CASSLDPTTAGAGADTQYF. For the CDR3, the DNA is TGTGCCAGCAGCTTAGACCCTACTACTGCGGGTGCTGGTGCAGATACGCAGTATTTT. This chain connects TRBV7-8 to TRBJ2-3, with D perhaps matching TRBD2 (5 bases). In germline, CDR1 is SGHVS, CDR2 FQNEAQ. There are 19 residues in the CDR3. Trimming pared 1 base from V and 4 bases from J, leaving 24 bases between.

This clonotype was recorded once. The conserved closing phenylalanine or tryptophan is absent in this CDR3, likely reflecting a read error. J is TRBJ1-1 and V is TRBV7-7, with D uncertain. Germline V gives CDR1 SSHAT, CDR2 FNYEAQ (reference sequence). Trimming shortened V by 0 bases and J by 4 bases, and 6 bases separated the two germline ends. The CDR3 is 13 residues long. Here the CDR3 reads CASSLATGTEAFL. The CDR3 coding sequence is TGTGCCAGCAGCTTAGCTACGGGCACTGAAGCTTTCTTG.

This sequence joins TRBV6-1 and TRBJ2-7, with D maybe TRBD2 (5 bases). The CDR3 contains 14 residues. Germline assignment: CDR1 MNHNS and CDR2 SASEGT. V lost 0 bases and J 2 bases, leaving 8 bases between the germline ends. The CDR3 DNA follows: TGTGCCAGCAGTGAAGCACTAGTCACCTACGAGCAGTACTTC. It encodes CASSEALVTYEQYF.

In its sample, this clonotype was seen a few times. J is TRBJ2-3 and V is TRBV29-1; the D is unclear. V lost 6 bases and J 0 bases, leaving 16 bases between the germline ends. The CDR3 is 15 residues long. From germline, CDR1 is SQVTM and CDR2 ANQGSEA. CDR3 protein: CSVAGLVLSTDTQYF. The CDR3 nucleotides read TGCAGCGTCGCAGGATTAGTCCTAAGCACAGATACGCAGTATTTT.